This TCR beta chain was sequenced for a study of sequential checkpoint blockade in melanoma. Documented treatment: randomized to nivolumab then ipilimumab (arm A) or the reverse (arm B). Patients had received no earlier DNA-damaging chemotherapy. Study-level findings and limits: Pretreatment TIL clonality tracked with response in the nivolumab-first arm.

This clone has a single count. Its antigen is as yet unknown. Produced via immunoSEQ multiplex PCR; TCRdb's table is partial and in-frame only. The sample consists of approximately 13,000 clones, 27% of them appearing once. Sequencing was performed on tumor tissue (inferred from file names), taken from a patient given nivolumab and ipilimumab in sequence. This receptor was taken from a human donor with melanoma.

CDR3 sequence (DNA): TGTGCCAGTACCAAGGGGCGGGAGAGAGTAGATACGCAGTATTTT. It specifies CASTKGRERVDTQYF. J is TRBJ2-3 and V is TRBV28; 7 nucleotides match TRBD2. V shed 9 bases, J shed 5 bases, and the junction held 14 bases outside the gene matches. Germline assignment: CDR1 MDHEN and CDR2 SYDVKM. This CDR3 contains 15 residues.